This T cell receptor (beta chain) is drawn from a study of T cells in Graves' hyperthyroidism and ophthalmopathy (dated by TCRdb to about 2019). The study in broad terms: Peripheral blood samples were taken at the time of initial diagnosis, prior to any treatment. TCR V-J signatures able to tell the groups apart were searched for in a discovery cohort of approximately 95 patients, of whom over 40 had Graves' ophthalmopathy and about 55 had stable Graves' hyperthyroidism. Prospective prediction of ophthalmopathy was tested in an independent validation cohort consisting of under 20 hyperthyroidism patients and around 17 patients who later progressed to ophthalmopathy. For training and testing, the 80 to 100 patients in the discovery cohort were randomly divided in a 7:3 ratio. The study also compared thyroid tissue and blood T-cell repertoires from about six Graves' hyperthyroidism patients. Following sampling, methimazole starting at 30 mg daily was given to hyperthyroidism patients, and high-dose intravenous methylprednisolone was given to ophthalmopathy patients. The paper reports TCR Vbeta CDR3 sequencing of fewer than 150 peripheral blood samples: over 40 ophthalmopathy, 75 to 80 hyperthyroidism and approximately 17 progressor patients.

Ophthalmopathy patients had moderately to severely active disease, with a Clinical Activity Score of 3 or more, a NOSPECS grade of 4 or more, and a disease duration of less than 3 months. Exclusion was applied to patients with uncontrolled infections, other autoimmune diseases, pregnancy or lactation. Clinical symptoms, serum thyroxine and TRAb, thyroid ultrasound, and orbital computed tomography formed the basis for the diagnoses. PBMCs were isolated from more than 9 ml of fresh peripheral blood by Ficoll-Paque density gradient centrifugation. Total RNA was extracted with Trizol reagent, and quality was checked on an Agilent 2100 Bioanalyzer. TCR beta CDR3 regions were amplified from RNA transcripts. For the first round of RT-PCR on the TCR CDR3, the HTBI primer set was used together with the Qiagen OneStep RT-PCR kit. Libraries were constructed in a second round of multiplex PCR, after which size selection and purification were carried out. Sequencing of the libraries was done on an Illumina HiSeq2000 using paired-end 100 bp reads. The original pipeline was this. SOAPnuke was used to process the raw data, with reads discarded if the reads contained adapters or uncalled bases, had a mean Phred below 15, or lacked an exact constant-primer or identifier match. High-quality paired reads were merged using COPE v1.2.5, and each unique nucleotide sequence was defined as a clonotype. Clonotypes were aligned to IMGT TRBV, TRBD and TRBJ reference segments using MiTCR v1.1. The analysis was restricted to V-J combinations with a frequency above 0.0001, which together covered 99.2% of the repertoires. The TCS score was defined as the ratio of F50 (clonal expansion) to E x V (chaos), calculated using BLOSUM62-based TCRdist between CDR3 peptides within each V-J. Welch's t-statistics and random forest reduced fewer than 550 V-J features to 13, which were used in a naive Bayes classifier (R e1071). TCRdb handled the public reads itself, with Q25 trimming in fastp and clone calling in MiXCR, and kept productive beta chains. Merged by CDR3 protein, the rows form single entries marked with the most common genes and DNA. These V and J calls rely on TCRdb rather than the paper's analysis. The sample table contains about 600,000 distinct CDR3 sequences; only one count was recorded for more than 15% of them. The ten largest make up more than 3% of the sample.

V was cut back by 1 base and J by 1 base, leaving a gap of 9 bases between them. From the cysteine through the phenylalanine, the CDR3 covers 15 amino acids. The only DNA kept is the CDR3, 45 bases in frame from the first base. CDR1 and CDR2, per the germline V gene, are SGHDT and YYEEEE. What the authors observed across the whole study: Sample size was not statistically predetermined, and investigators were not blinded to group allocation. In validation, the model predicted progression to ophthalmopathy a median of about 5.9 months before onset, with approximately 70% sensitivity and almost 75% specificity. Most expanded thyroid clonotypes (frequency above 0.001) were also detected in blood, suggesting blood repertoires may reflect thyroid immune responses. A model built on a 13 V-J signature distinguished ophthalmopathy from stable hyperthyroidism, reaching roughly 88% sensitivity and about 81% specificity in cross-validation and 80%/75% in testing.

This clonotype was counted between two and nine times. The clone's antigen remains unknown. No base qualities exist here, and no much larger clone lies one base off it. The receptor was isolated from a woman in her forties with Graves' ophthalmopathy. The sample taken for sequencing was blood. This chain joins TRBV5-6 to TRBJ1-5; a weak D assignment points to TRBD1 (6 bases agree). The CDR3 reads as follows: CASSLFQGSNQPQHF. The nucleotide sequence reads TGTGCCAGCAGCTTGTTCCAGGGGAGCAATCAGCCCCAGCATTTT.